The 20 T cell receptor beta chains in this list originate from one sample, sequenced in a study of T cells after yellow fever vaccination. TCRdb reprocessed the 5' RACE reads with MiXCR, giving one entry per CDR3 protein. This sample has under 200,000 distinct CDR3 sequences, with approximately 6.8% found just once. Sequencing used CD4+ T cells sorted from PBMCs, obtained about 5 days after the first yellow fever vaccination. All receptors come from a man in his late teens or twenties who received the YFV17D yellow fever vaccine.

In its sample, this clonotype was seen many times. The J gene is TRBJ2-3, the V gene TRBV12-3 or TRBV12-4; D is ambiguous. The CDR3 runs to 14 residues. V was shortened by 3 bases and J by 0 bases, with 7 bases between the two germline ends. In nucleotides, the CDR3 is TGTGCCAGCAGTTTGGGTCCGAGCACAGATACGCAGTATTTT. This gives the protein CASSLGPSTDTQYF.

This clonotype has just a few counts. The genes are TRBV7-2 and TRBJ2-7; 13 bases are shared with TRBD2. CDR1 and CDR2 from the germline V gene are SGHTA and FQGNSA. The length of the CDR3 is 14 residues. The trim removed 5 bases at V and 5 bases at J, leaving 3 bases unmatched. CDR3: CASSLTSGGDEQYF. DNA of the CDR3: TGTGCCAGCAGCCTAACTAGCGGGGGGGACGAGCAGTACTTC.

This clonotype has at least ten counts. V is TRBV11-2 and J is TRBJ2-2; tentative D call: TRBD2 (6 bases). V lost 8 bases to trimming and J lost 6 bases, with 10 bases between them. CDR1 is SGHAT, CDR2 FQNNGV, per germline. The CDR3 runs 12 residues. CDR3 residues: CASAGTPGELFF. In DNA form, the CDR3 reads TGTGCCAGCGCGGGGACCCCCGGGGAGCTGTTTTTT.

The table lists this clonotype with many counts. This chain joins TRBV5-1 and TRBJ1-2, with D tentatively TRBD1 (6 bases). V lost 0 bases, J lost 4 bases, and 10 bases lay in between. This CDR3 has 14 amino acids. Germline V gives CDR1 SGHRS, CDR2 YFSETQ. DNA of the CDR3: TGCGCCAGCAGCTTGGCCCAACAGGGCTATGGCTACACCTTC. It yields the protein CASSLAQQGYGYTF.

The chain joins TRBV5-4 to TRBJ2-1; 8 bases fit TRBD2. The CDR3 has 16 residues. Germline values: CDR1 SGHNT, CDR2 YYREEE (reference sequence). V shed 4 bases, J shed 8 bases, and the junction held 14 bases outside the gene matches. The CDR3 nucleotides are TGTGCCAGCAGCGAGGGCGGGAGCGGGGGTGTCTATGAGCAGTTCTTC. This encodes CASSEGGSGGVYEQFF. Filled out from reference TRBV5-4 and TRBJ2-1, the complete variable domain reads ETGVTQSPTHLIKTRGQQVTLRCSSQSGHNTVSWYQQALGQGPQFIFQYYREEENGRGNFPPRFSGLQFPNYSSELNVNALELDDSALYLCASSEGGSGGVYEQFFGPGTRLTVL.

V usage is TRBV6-2 or TRBV6-3 and J usage is TRBJ2-1, with D perhaps matching TRBD2 (5 bases). V was clipped by 4 bases and J by 3 bases, with 10 bases between them. Germline V gives CDR1 MNHEY, CDR2 SVGEGT. The length of the CDR3 is 14 residues. CDR3 residues: CASSSRRDYNEQFF. In nucleotides, the CDR3 is TGTGCCAGCAGTTCTAGACGGGACTACAATGAGCAGTTCTTC.

Remarks on this clonotype: Relative to the germline gene, one junction end is altered; a read error may explain this. This rearrangement joins TRBV6-2 or TRBV6-3 to TRBJ1-5, with TRBD1 as a possible D gene (6 bases). Germline V lookup: CDR1 MNHEY, CDR2 SVGEGT. The CDR3 length is 13 residues. This CDR3 is CARSFSGDQPQHF. CDR3 bases: TGTGCCAGAAGTTTCTCAGGGGATCAGCCCCAGCATTTT.

This clonotype was seen only a few times. V and J are TRBV18 and TRBJ2-3; TRBD1 aligns across 8 bases. The germline V gene has CDR1 KGHSH and CDR2 LQKENI. With V trimmed by 7 bases and J by 6 bases, 9 bases remained unmatched. The CDR3 has 14 residues. Here the CDR3 reads CASLGQGGGDTQYF. The CDR3 coding sequence is TGTGCCAGCTTAGGACAGGGCGGTGGTGATACGCAGTATTTT.

In this sample, this clonotype turned up many times. CDR3 DNA sequence: TGTGCCAGCAGTGAACAGTTGGGCAATTCACCCCTCCACTTT. This gives the protein CASSEQLGNSPLHF. V is TRBV2 and J is TRBJ1-6; D not resolved. Trimming left V 2 bases short and J 7 bases short, with 9 bases between. Germline lookup yields CDR1 SNHLY and CDR2 FYNNEI. CDR3 length: 14 residues.

At least ten counts were recorded for this clonotype. The rearrangement uses TRBV3-1 and TRBJ2-2; weak D call: TRBD2 (5 bases). V lost 3 bases and J lost 4, with 12 bases in between. The CDR3 runs 15 residues. Germline values: CDR1 LGHDT, CDR2 YNNKEL (reference sequence). The CDR3 here is CASSQARVGTGELFF. For the CDR3, the DNA is TGTGCCAGCAGCCAGGCGCGGGTCGGCACCGGGGAGCTGTTTTTT.

This clonotype was seen more than once but under ten times. The CDR3 bases are TGTGCCAGCAGTTACTCTCGGGACAGGGCCTGGGAGCAGTACTTC. Its translation is CASSYSRDRAWEQYF. The genes are TRBV6-2 or TRBV6-3 and TRBJ2-7; the match to TRBD1 covers 9 bases. Losses at the gene ends were 0 bases for V and 7 bases for J; bases not matched to a gene: 7. Germline V gene lookup returns CDR1 MNHEY and CDR2 SVGEGT. This CDR3 has 15 residues.

This clonotype was seen only a few times. The V call is TRBV18, the J call TRBJ1-6, with D hard to call. Trimming cost V 5 bases and J 0 bases, with 11 bases left between them. Germline V gives CDR1 KGHSH, CDR2 LQKENI. The CDR3 spans 16 residues. CDR3 DNA sequence: TGTGCCAGCTCATCCTTTTCGAGCTCCTATAATTCACCCCTCCACTTT. Its translation is CASSSFSSSYNSPLHF.

The V and J genes are TRBV5-6 and TRBJ1-2; no clear D gene. The V end lost 7 bases, the J end lost 6 bases, and 16 bases lay between the germline ends. This CDR3 region has 13 residues. The germline CDR1 and CDR2 sequences are SGHDT and YYEEEE. CDR3 protein: CASAPGLHDGYTF. The CDR3 nucleotides read TGTGCCAGCGCCCCCGGGCTCCACGATGGCTACACCTTC.

This clonotype has at least ten counts. The genes are TRBV7-7 and TRBJ2-3, with a weak D call TRBD1 (6 bases). The V gene lost 5 bases and the J gene lost 0 bases, with 12 bases spanning the gap. Germline CDR1 SSHAT, CDR2 FNYEAQ (reference sequence). This CDR3 comprises 15 residues. The DNA of the CDR3 is TGTGCCAGCAGCCAACAAGGACAGAGCACAGATACGCAGTATTTT. The encoded protein is CASSQQGQSTDTQYF.

This clonotype was observed at least ten times. The CDR3 loop is CASSQVHAGGSYNEQFF. The CDR3 DNA reads as TGTGCCAGCAGCCAAGTTCATGCGGGCGGCTCATACAATGAGCAGTTCTTC. This chain uses TRBV4-2 with TRBJ2-1; D might be TRBD2 (5 bases). Per the germline V gene, CDR1 is LGHNA and CDR2 is YNFKEQ. V was cut by 1 base and J by 4 bases, with 17 bases left in between. The CDR3 sequence is 17 residues long.

This clonotype was recorded at least ten times. The rearrangement uses TRBV5-6 and TRBJ2-7, with D perhaps given as TRBD1 or TRBD2 (5 bases each). The CDR3 runs 13 residues. The V and J ends lost 5 bases and 10 bases respectively, with 19 bases between them. The V gene's germline CDR1 is SGHDT and CDR2 YYEEEE. The CDR3 DNA is TGTGCCAGCAGTATCGGGACCCAGGACGGACAGTACGTC. Its translation is CASSIGTQDGQYV.

This clonotype came up a few times. The rearrangement joins TRBV5-1 to TRBJ2-1; unclear D gene. Trimming took off 4 bases at V and 9 bases at J, with 20 bases between the two ends. The CDR3 has 15 amino acids. The V gene's germline CDR1 is SGHRS and CDR2 YFSETQ. The CDR3 nucleotides read TGCGCCAGCAGCCCCCCAACTACGTATACAATTGAGCAGTTCTTC. This codes for CASSPPTTYTIEQFF.

The chain links TRBV12-3 or TRBV12-4 to TRBJ2-2; TRBD2 aligns across 7 bases. This CDR3 comprises 15 residues. V was clipped by 5 bases and J by 7 bases; unmatched bases: 10. CDR3 amino acids: CASSLWGGKIGELFF. CDR3 nucleotides: TGTGCCAGCAGTCTGTGGGGGGGTAAGATCGGGGAGCTGTTTTTT.

This clonotype was observed at least ten times. The chain recombines TRBV5-6 with TRBJ1-1; a weak D match, TRBD1 (5 bases). The CDR3 contains 13 residues. In germline, CDR1 is SGHDT, CDR2 YYEEEE. V lost 4 bases and J 0 bases, leaving 7 bases between the germline ends. The chain's CDR3 is CASSLTVNTEAFF. The CDR3 region has the DNA TGTGCCAGCAGCCTGACAGTGAACACTGAAGCTTTCTTT.

In this sample, this clonotype turned up many times. J is TRBJ2-3 and V is TRBV30; tentatively, D is TRBD2 (6 bases). CDR3 length: 16 residues. Germline values: CDR1 GTSNPN, CDR2 SVGIG (reference sequence). V was pared by 0 bases and J by 5 bases, with 18 bases between. Written as DNA, the CDR3 is TGTGCCTGGAGTGTACTGGGGGGAGATAGAGGAGATACGCAGTATTTT. Encoded protein: CAWSVLGGDRGDTQYF. Complete variable domain (other parts from reference TRBV30 and TRBJ2-3): SQTIHQWPATLVQPVGSPLSLECTVEGTSNPNLYWYRQAAGRGLQLLFYSVGIGQISSEVPQNLSASRPQDRQFILSSKKLLLSDSGFYLCAWSVLGGDRGDTQYFGPGTRLTVL.